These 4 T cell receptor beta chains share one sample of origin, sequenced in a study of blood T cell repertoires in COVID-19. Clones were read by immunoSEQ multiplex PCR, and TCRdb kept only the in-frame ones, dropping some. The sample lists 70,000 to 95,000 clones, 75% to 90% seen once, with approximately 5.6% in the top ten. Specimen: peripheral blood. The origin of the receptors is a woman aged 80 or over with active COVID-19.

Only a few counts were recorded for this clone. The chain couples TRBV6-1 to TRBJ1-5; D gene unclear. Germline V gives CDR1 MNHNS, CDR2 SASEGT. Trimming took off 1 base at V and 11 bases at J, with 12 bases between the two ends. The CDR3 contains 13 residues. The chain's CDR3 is CASSEGLSRAQHF. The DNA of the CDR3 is TGTGCCAGCAGTGAAGGTCTATCACGAGCCCAGCATTTT.

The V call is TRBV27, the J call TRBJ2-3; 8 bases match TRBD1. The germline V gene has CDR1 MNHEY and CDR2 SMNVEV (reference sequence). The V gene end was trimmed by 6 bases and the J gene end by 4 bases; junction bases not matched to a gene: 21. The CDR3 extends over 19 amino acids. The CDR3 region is CASSRLTSRGPARADTQYF. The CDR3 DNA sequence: TGTGCCAGCAGCCGCCTAACATCCAGGGGGCCCGCCAGGGCAGATACGCAGTATTTT.

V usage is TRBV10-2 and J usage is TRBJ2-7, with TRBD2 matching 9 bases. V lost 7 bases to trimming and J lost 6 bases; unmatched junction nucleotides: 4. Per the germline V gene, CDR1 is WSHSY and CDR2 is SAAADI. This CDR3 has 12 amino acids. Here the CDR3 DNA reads TGCGCCAGCACCCTAGCGGGAACCGAGCAGTACTTC. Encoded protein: CASTLAGTEQYF.

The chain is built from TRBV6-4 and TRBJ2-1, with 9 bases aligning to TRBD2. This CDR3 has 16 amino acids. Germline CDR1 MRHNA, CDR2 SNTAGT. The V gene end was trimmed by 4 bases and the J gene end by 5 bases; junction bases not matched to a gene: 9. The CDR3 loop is CASSGSRASGDNEQFF. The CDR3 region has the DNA TGTGCCAGCAGTGGGAGTAGGGCTAGCGGGGACAATGAGCAGTTCTTC.